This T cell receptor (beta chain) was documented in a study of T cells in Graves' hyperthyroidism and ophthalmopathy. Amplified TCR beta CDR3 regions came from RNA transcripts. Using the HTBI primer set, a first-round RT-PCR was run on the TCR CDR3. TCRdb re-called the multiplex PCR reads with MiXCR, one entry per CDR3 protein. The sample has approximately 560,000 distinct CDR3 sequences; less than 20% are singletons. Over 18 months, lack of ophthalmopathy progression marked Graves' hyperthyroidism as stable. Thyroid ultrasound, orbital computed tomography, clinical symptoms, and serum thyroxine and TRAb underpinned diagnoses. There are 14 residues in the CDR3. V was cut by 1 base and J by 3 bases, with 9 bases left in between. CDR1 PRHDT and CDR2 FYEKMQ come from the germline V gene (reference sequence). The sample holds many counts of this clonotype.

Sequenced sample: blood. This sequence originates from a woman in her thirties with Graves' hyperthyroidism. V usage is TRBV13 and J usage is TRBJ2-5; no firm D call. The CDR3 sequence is CASSLVDGEETQYF. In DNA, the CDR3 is TGTGCCAGCAGCTTAGTTGACGGAGAAGAGACCCAGTACTTC.